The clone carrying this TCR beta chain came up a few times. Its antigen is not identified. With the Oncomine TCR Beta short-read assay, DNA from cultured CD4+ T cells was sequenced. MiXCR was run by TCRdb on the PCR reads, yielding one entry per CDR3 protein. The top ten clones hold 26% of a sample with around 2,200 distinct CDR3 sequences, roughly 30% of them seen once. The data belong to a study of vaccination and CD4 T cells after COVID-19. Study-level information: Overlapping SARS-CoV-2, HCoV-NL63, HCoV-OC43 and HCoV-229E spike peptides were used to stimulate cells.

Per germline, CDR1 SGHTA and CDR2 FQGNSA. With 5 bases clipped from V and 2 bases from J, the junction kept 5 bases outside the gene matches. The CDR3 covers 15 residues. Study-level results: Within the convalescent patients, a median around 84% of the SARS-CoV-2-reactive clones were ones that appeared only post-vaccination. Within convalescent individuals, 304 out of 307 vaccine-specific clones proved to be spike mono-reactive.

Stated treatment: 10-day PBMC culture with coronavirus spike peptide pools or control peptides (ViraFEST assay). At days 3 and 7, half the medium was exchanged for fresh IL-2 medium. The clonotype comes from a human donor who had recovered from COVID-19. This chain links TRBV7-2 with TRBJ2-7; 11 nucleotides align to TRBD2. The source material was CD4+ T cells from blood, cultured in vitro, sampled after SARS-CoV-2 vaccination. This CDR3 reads CASSIYSGGAYEQYF. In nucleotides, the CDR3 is TGTGCCAGCAGCATATATAGCGGGGGGGCCTACGAGCAGTACTTC.